This T cell receptor beta chain was profiled in a study of T cells in Graves' hyperthyroidism and ophthalmopathy. At the level of the study: Before any treatment, at initial diagnosis, peripheral blood was collected. Notes on the study in general: In the analysis, a 13 V-J model separated ophthalmopathy from stable hyperthyroidism. Blood also held most thyroid clonotypes expanded beyond 0.001.

This clonotype was seen only a few times. The antigen is not known. Uncontrolled infection, other autoimmune disease, pregnancy or lactation disqualified patients from enrolment. RNA transcripts were the template for amplifying TCR beta CDR3 regions. When the TCR CDR3 underwent first-round RT-PCR, the HTBI primer set was used. Using its own MiXCR run on the multiplex PCR reads, TCRdb lists one record per CDR3 protein. The sample consists of approximately 690,000 distinct CDR3 sequences, less than 25% of them appearing once. Material for sequencing was blood. This receptor was obtained from a man aged 30-40 years with Graves' ophthalmopathy.

This CDR3 is CASSYGTGEAFF. CDR3 coding DNA: TGTGCCAGCAGTTACGGGACAGGAGAAGCTTTCTTT. The chain has TRBV28 and TRBJ1-1; 8 bases are shared with TRBD1. The CDR3 runs to 12 residues. V was pared by 4 bases and J by 8 bases, with 3 bases of the junction left unmatched. Germline V CDR1 and CDR2: MDHEN, SYDVKM.